This record covers a single T cell receptor (beta chain). This clone's antigen is unknown. TCRdb shows the sequencer as Illumina MiSeq. TCRdb reprocessed the reads, so every CDR3 protein sequence counts as one entry and DNA is not shown. This sample's clone table shows over 650 distinct CDR3 sequences. Clones ranked in the top ten supply over 20% of the sample. The CDR3, from cysteine to phenylalanine, totals 13 residues. DNA is not on record. According to the germline V gene (reference sequence), CDR1 reads MNHEY and CDR2 reads SMNVEV. The data are from a study of diagnostic markers for celiac disease (TCRdb year 2020).

This TCR came from a human donor. This table probably holds off-target reads from a library built for another chain. Input material: either unsorted cells or a sorted T cell fraction (not recorded which). The sequence links TRBV27 to TRBJ2-7; the TRBD1 assignment by TCRdb is unverifiable without DNA. The CDR3 region: CASRQGASYEQYF.